Listed below are T cell receptor beta chains from one sample, sequenced in a study of T cell responses to AZD1222 COVID-19 vaccine. TCRdb's copy holds only in-frame clones and misses some; the assay was immunoSEQ multiplex PCR. The profile shows around 120,000 clones, about 92% of them singletons. The sample consisted of peripheral blood, taken on day 0 of AZD1222 vaccination. The receptors derive from an adult in good health. Each CDR3 is given with its conserved first and last residue. Each record gives: D gene, J gene, clone size, V gene, CDR3 length, CDR3 DNA, CDR3 protein. D genes are given only for firm matches. Size values are once, few and many counts, or a class for expanded clones, and some rows have none.

-,TRBJ2-1,-,TRBV27,11,TGTGCCAGCAGTTTAGGGGAAAAGCAGTTCTTC,CASSLGEKQFF
TRBD2,TRBJ2-7,once,TRBV7-2,15,TGTGCCAGCAGCTTAACTAGCGGGGACTCCTACGAGCAGTACTTC,CASSLTSGDSYEQYF
TRBD2,TRBJ2-2,-,TRBV24-1,20,TGTGCCACCAGTGGGCCGGGACTAGCGGGAGGGCCTACGAACACCGGGGAGCTGTTTTTT,CATSGPGLAGGPTNTGELFF
TRBD1,TRBJ1-4,once,TRBV5-1,14,TGCGCCAGCAGCTGGACAGGGGCCGGTGAAAAACTGTTTTTT,CASSWTGAGEKLFF
-,TRBJ1-6,few,TRBV6-6,12,TGTGCCAGCAGTCTTCCTAATTCACCCCTCCACTTT,CASSLPNSPLHF
-,TRBJ1-5,-,TRBV5-1,14,TGCGCCAGCAGCTTGTCGGGGGTCAATCAGCCCCAGCATTTT,CASSLSGVNQPQHF
-,TRBJ1-5,-,TRBV30,15,TGTGCCTGGAGTTATGGGGGGTATAGCAATCAGCCCCAGCATTTT,CAWSYGGYSNQPQHF
TRBD1,TRBJ1-4,-,TRBV28,16,TGTGCCAGCAGTTCCCAAGCGACAGGGACGCGCGAAAAACTGTTTTTT,CASSSQATGTREKLFF
-,TRBJ2-2,-,TRBV14,12,TGTGCCAGCAGCTCACAGGGTTTTCGACTGTTTTTT,CASSSQGFRLFF
-,TRBJ1-5,-,TRBV7-9,13,TGTGCCAGCAGCTTAGATAGAGATCAGCCCCAGCATTTT,CASSLDRDQPQHF
-,TRBJ2-1,-,TRBV29-1,13,TGCAGCGTTGAAGAACACTTTAGCCGTGAGCAGTTCTTC,CSVEEHFSREQFF
TRBD1,TRBJ1-2,-,TRBV4-3,14,TGCGCCAGCAGCCAGGGACAGGGGGACCTGGGCTACACCTTC,CASSQGQGDLGYTF
-,TRBJ1-5,-,TRBV28,14,TGTGCCAGCAGTTTAGTTGAGGGTAATCAGCCCCAGCATTTT,CASSLVEGNQPQHF
TRBD2,TRBJ2-1,-,TRBV6-2/TRBV6-3,17,TGTGCCAGCAGTACCTTAGCGGGGGGGCTTTACTACAATGAGCAGTTCTTC,CASSTLAGGLYYNEQFF
TRBD1,TRBJ2-2,-,TRBV19,15,TGTGCCAGTAGTTCCGACAGGGGAGACACCGGGGAGCTGTTTTTT,CASSSDRGDTGELFF
-,TRBJ1-1,-,TRBV12-3/TRBV12-4,12,TGTGCCAGCAGTTCAGGGCACACTGAAGCTTTCTTT,CASSSGHTEAFF
-,TRBJ1-1,-,TRBV5-4,14,TGTGCCAGCAGCAGGGAGGGGTTCGGCACTGAAGCTTTCTTT,CASSREGFGTEAFF
TRBD1,TRBJ2-5,-,TRBV30,13,TGTGCCTGGAGCCGGGACAGTAGGGAGACCCAGTACTTC,CAWSRDSRETQYF
-,TRBJ1-2,once,TRBV6-1,14,TGTGCCAGCAGTGAAGCGCTTACGGCTTATGGCTACACCTTC,CASSEALTAYGYTF
-,TRBJ1-3,-,TRBV19,16,TGTGCCAGTAGTACCCGGGCCCCTAGCTCTGGAAACACCATATATTTT,CASSTRAPSSGNTIYF
TRBD2,TRBJ2-5,-,TRBV7-3,15,TGTGCCAGCAGCTCCGGGACTAGCGGCCAAGAGACCCAGTACTTC,CASSSGTSGQETQYF
-,TRBJ1-2,-,TRBV29-1,13,TGCAGCGTGGGAGAGGGGGGGCTTAGTGGCTACACCTTC,CSVGEGGLSGYTF
TRBD1,TRBJ2-7,-,TRBV20-1,11,TGCAGTGGACAGGGCCCCTACGAGCAGTACTTC,CSGQGPYEQYF
-,TRBJ2-7,once,TRBV28,14,TGTGCCAGCAGTTTAGCGGGGACTTCCTACGAGCAGTACTTC,CASSLAGTSYEQYF
TRBD1,TRBJ1-6,-,TRBV3-1/TRBV3-2,14,TGTGCCAGCAGCTTTGACAGGGGTAATTCACCCCTCCACTTT,CASSFDRGNSPLHF
-,TRBJ1-5,-,TRBV9,14,TGTGCCAGCAGCGTAGGGCGGAGCAATCAGCCCCAGCATTTT,CASSVGRSNQPQHF
TRBD2,TRBJ2-5,-,TRBV7-3,14,TGTGCCAGCAGCCTTAGGACTAGCGGGGGGACCCAGTACTTC,CASSLRTSGGTQYF
TRBD2,TRBJ2-1,-,TRBV12-3/TRBV12-4,13,TGTGCCAGTCTCGGGAGGGCCGGGAATGAGCAGTTCTTC,CASLGRAGNEQFF
-,TRBJ2-1,-,TRBV20-1,17,TGCAGTGCTAGTGGTGCGGGGCGTCCTAGCTCCTACAATGAGCAGTTCTTC,CSASGAGRPSSYNEQFF
TRBD1,TRBJ1-3,-,TRBV28,14,TGTGCCAGCAGGCCAGGGGGCAGCGAAAACACCATATATTTT,CASRPGGSENTIYF
-,TRBJ2-3,-,TRBV19,14,TGTGCCAGTAGTATAGGACGGCTCACAGATACGCAGTATTTT,CASSIGRLTDTQYF
TRBD1,TRBJ1-3,-,TRBV4-3,15,TGCGCCAGCAGCCAAGAAGGGACAGCAGGAAACACCATATATTTT,CASSQEGTAGNTIYF
-,TRBJ1-4,-,TRBV7-9,14,TGTGCCAGCAGCACACAACGGGTTAATGAAAAACTGTTTTTT,CASSTQRVNEKLFF
-,TRBJ1-1,-,TRBV13,13,TGTGCCAGCAGCTTGAGAGGGAACACTGAAGCTTTCTTT,CASSLRGNTEAFF
TRBD1,TRBJ1-6,-,TRBV10-3,14,TGTGCCATCACTCTTGACAGGGAGGGTTCACCCCTCCACTTT,CAITLDREGSPLHF
-,TRBJ2-7,-,TRBV7-9,14,TGTGCCAGCAGCTTTGAGGGTAGACTCTACGAGCAGTACTTC,CASSFEGRLYEQYF
TRBD2,TRBJ2-1,once,TRBV7-2,15,TGTGCCAGCAGCTTGGTCGGGACTAGCGCGGATGAGCAGTTCTTC,CASSLVGTSADEQFF
-,TRBJ1-6,few,TRBV15,13,TGTGCCACCAGCAGGGACTATAATTCACCCCTCCACTTT,CATSRDYNSPLHF
-,TRBJ2-3,-,TRBV3-1/TRBV3-2,17,TGTGCCAGCAGCCAAGATTTGGCGGGCCTTAGCACAGATACGCAGTATTTT,CASSQDLAGLSTDTQYF
-,TRBJ2-5,-,TRBV4-3,16,TGCGCCAGCAGCCAAGGGGTAATCGGAGTGGGAGAGACCCAGTACTTC,CASSQGVIGVGETQYF
TRBD2,TRBJ2-3,-,TRBV3-1/TRBV3-2,14,TGTGCCAGCAGCCCTAGCGGGGGGGCCGATACGCAGTATTTT,CASSPSGGADTQYF
TRBD1,TRBJ2-7,-,TRBV30,15,TGTGCCTGGAGTTCACGGACAGGGGGTTTTTACGAGCAGTACTTC,CAWSSRTGGFYEQYF
-,TRBJ1-4,once,TRBV28,13,TGTGCCAGCAGTTTATTTCCGGGGGAAAAACTGTTTTTT,CASSLFPGEKLFF
-,TRBJ1-4,once,TRBV14,16,TGTGCCAGCAGCCAAGTTGCACGGGGACTTAATGAAAAACTGTTTTTT,CASSQVARGLNEKLFF
-,TRBJ2-1,-,TRBV11-2,13,TGTGCCAGCAGCTTAGAACGACGCCGCGGGCAGTTCTTC,CASSLERRRGQFF
TRBD1,TRBJ2-7,-,TRBV28,14,TGTGCCAGCAGTTCTCCGGGACAGTCCTACGAGCAGTACTTC,CASSSPGQSYEQYF
-,TRBJ1-4,once,TRBV6-5,14,TGTGCCAGCAAGCAGGGCCTCTCAAATGAAAAACTGTTTTTT,CASKQGLSNEKLFF
TRBD1,TRBJ2-7,-,TRBV9,15,TGTGCCAGCAGCCCCAGGACAGGGGTCGACTACGAGCAGTACTTC,CASSPRTGVDYEQYF
TRBD2,TRBJ2-1,-,TRBV7-2,15,TGTGCCAGCAGCTTCGGGGGGGGCCCTTACAATGAGCAGTTCTTC,CASSFGGGPYNEQFF
-,TRBJ2-7,-,TRBV9,12,TGTGCCAGCTCAGGGGTCGGTTACGAGCAGTACTTC,CASSGVGYEQYF
TRBD1,TRBJ1-3,-,TRBV4-3,16,TGCGCCAGCAGCCAGACAACAGGGGGCTCTGGAAACACCATATATTTT,CASSQTTGGSGNTIYF
TRBD2,TRBJ2-1,-,TRBV6-1,19,TGTGCCAGCAGTGAAGAAGGGACTAGCGGGAGGGCGCGCTTAAATGAGCAGTTCTTC,CASSEEGTSGRARLNEQFF
-,TRBJ2-5,-,TRBV7-8,15,TGTGCCAGCAGCTTAGGCGGAGGGGTCCAAGAGACCCAGTACTTC,CASSLGGGVQETQYF
-,TRBJ2-5,-,TRBV6-9,13,TGTGCCAGCAGTTACCTGGCCCGGAAGAGGCAGTACTTC,CASSYLARKRQYF
-,TRBJ2-7,-,TRBV18,15,TGTGCCAGCTCACCAAGCGGGACAGGAACTTACGAGCAGTACTTC,CASSPSGTGTYEQYF
-,TRBJ2-7,-,TRBV12-3/TRBV12-4,12,TGTGCCAGCAGTTTACGGAGGAGATGGCAGTACTTC,CASSLRRRWQYF
-,TRBJ2-2,-,TRBV4-2,14,TGTGCCAGCAGCCGCGGAGGGGACACCGGGGAGCTGTTTTTT,CASSRGGDTGELFF
TRBD1,TRBJ1-2,-,TRBV6-5,15,TGTGCCAGCAGTTACTGGACCGGGACAGGGGATGGCTACACCTTC,CASSYWTGTGDGYTF
TRBD1,TRBJ1-1,-,TRBV5-6,15,TGTGCCAGCAGCTACCTGACAGGGTTTAACACTGAAGCTTTCTTT,CASSYLTGFNTEAFF
-,TRBJ2-7,few,TRBV3-1/TRBV3-2,14,TGTGCCAGCAGCCCAGGGACCCCTCGGGGCGAGCAGTACTTC,CASSPGTPRGEQYF